A selection of T cell receptor beta chains follows, all from one sample in a study of identical twins. MiXCR, run by TCRdb on the 5' RACE reads, gives a single entry per CDR3 protein. The sample includes approximately 590,000 distinct CDR3 sequences, just under 10% of them seen just once. This sample was also put to use in a study of yellow fever vaccine responses in identical twins.

The specimen was PBMCs. All receptors come from a woman under 30 in good health. Both conserved end residues are part of each CDR3. The order of the fields is CDR3 protein, CDR3 DNA, V gene, clone size, J gene, D gene. A D gene is named only where the DNA matches it firmly. Expanded clones get a size class; other rows say once, few or many, or leave the size out.

CDR3aa: CASSLDRVGAGELFF; CDR3nt: TGTGCCAGCAGCTTAGACAGGGTCGGGGCCGGGGAGCTGTTTTTT; v_gene: TRBV11-2; abundance: few; j_gene: TRBJ2-2; d_gene: NA
CDR3aa: CSANQGAGTEAFF; CDR3nt: TGCAGTGCTAATCAGGGGGCTGGCACTGAAGCTTTCTTT; v_gene: TRBV20-1; abundance: many; j_gene: TRBJ1-1; d_gene: TRBD1
CDR3aa: CAIRSGQGTYEQYF; CDR3nt: TGTGCCATCAGGTCGGGACAGGGAACCTACGAGCAGTACTTC; v_gene: TRBV10-3; abundance: many; j_gene: TRBJ2-7; d_gene: TRBD1
CDR3aa: CASSPSGQHQETQYF; CDR3nt: TGCGCCAGCAGCCCCTCCGGGCAACACCAAGAGACCCAGTACTTC; v_gene: TRBV5-1; abundance: NA; j_gene: TRBJ2-5; d_gene: NA
CDR3aa: CASSLGSSQETQYF; CDR3nt: TGTGCTAGCAGCTTAGGTTCCAGCCAAGAGACCCAGTACTTC; v_gene: TRBV7-7; abundance: many; j_gene: TRBJ2-5; d_gene: NA
CDR3aa: CASSLSGGGRGIQYF; CDR3nt: TGCGCCAGCAGCTTGTCCGGGGGCGGGCGTGGCATTCAGTACTTC; v_gene: TRBV5-1; abundance: NA; j_gene: TRBJ2-4; d_gene: NA
CDR3aa: CASSRGTYTDNEQFF; CDR3nt: TGCGCCAGTTCCCGTGGGACCTACACCGACAATGAGCAGTTCTTC; v_gene: TRBV5-1; abundance: few; j_gene: TRBJ2-1; d_gene: NA
CDR3aa: CASSLELEQFF; CDR3nt: TGCGCCAGCAGCTTGGAACTAGAACAGTTCTTC; v_gene: TRBV5-1; abundance: few; j_gene: TRBJ2-1; d_gene: NA
CDR3aa: CSVYSGGNEQFF; CDR3nt: TGCAGCGTTTATAGCGGGGGTAATGAGCAGTTCTTC; v_gene: TRBV29-1; abundance: NA; j_gene: TRBJ2-1; d_gene: TRBD2
CDR3aa: CSVEGTFSETQYF; CDR3nt: TGCAGCGTTGAGGGCACCTTCTCAGAGACCCAGTACTTC; v_gene: TRBV29-1; abundance: many; j_gene: TRBJ2-5; d_gene: NA